Included here is one T cell receptor beta chain sequence, with context. This specimen comes from a study of T cell changes during pregnancy in multiple sclerosis. Sequencing was performed with immunoSEQ multiplex PCR; in TCRdb, only in-frame clones are kept and a portion is missing. Seen here are 90,000 to 120,000 clones, around 90% observed once, and the top ten hold approximately 1.2%. V trimming: 3 bases; J trimming: 3 bases; junction bases outside the gene matches: 10. CDR3 length: 16 amino acids. CDR1 is SGHNT and CDR2 is YYREEE in the germline V gene (reference sequence). The clonotype comes from a female donor with multiple sclerosis, enrolled in a pregnancy study. This material consisted of peripheral blood, taken in the second trimester of pregnancy. The chain carries TRBV5-4 and TRBJ2-3, with 7 bases fitting TRBD2. DNA of the CDR3: TGTGCCAGCAGCTCCCCTAGCGGAGGTTTTACAGATACGCAGTATTTT. It specifies CASSSPSGGFTDTQYF.